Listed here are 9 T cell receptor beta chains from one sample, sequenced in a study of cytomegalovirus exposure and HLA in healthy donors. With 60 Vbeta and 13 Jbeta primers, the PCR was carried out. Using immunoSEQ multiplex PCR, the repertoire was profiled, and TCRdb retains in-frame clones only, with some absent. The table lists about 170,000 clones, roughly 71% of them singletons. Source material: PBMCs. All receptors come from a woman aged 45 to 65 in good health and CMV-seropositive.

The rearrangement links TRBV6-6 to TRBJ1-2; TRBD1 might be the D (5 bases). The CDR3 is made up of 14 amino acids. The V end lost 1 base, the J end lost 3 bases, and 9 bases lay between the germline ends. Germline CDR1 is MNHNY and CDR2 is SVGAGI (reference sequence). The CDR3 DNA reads TGTGCCAGCAGTTACTATGGCAGGGACTATGGCTACACCTTC. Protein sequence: CASSYYGRDYGYTF.

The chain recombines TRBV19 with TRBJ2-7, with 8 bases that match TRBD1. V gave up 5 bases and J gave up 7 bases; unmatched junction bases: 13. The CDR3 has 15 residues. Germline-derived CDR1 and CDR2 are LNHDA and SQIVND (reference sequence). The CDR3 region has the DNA TGTGCCAGTAGTCGACAGGGGCTATCCTCTAGAGAGCAGTACTTC. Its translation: CASSRQGLSSREQYF. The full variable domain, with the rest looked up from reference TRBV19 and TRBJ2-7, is DGGITQSPKYLFRKEGQNVTLSCEQNLNHDAMYWYRQDPGQGLRLIYYSQIVNDFQKGDIAEGYSVSREKKESFPLTVTSAQKNPTAFYLCASSRQGLSSREQYFGPGTRLTVT.

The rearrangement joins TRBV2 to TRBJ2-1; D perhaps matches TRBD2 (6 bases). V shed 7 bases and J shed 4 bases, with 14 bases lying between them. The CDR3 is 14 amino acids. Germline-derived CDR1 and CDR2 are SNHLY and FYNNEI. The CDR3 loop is CASNFGGSYNEQFF. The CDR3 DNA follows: TGTGCCAGCAACTTTGGGGGGTCATACAATGAGCAGTTCTTC.

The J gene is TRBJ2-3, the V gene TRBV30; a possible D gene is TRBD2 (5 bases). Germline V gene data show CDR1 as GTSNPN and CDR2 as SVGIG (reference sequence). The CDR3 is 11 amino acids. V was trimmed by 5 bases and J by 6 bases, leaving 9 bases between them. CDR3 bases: TGTGCCTGGGGGAGTATGGATACGCAGTATTTT. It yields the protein CAWGSMDTQYF.

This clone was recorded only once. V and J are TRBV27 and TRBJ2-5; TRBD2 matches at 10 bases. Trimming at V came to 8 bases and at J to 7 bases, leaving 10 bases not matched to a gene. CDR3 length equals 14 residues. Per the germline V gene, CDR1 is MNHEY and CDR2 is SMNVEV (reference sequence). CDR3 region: CASAASGGPGTQYF. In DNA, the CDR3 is TGTGCCAGCGCGGCTAGCGGGGGCCCCGGGACCCAGTACTTC.

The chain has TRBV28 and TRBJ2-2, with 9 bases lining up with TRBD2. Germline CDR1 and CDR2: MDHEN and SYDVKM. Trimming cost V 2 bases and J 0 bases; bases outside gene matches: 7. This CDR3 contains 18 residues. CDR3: CASSLRSSGDANTGELFF. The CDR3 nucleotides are TGTGCCAGCAGTTTAAGGTCTAGCGGGGATGCGAACACCGGGGAGCTGTTTTTT.

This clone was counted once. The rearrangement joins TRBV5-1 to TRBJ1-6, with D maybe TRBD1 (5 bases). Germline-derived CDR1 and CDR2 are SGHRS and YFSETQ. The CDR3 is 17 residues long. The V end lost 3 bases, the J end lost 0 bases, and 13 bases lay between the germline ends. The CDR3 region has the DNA TGCGCCAGCAGCTCGACAGCCCGCAACTCCTATAATTCACCCCTCCACTTT. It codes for CASSSTARNSYNSPLHF.

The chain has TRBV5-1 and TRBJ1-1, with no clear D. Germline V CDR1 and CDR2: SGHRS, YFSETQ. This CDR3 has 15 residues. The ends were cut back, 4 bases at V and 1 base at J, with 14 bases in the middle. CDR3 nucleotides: TGCGCCAGCAGCCTGACTCATAGCTCGAACACTGAAGCTTTCTTT. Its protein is CASSLTHSSNTEAFF.

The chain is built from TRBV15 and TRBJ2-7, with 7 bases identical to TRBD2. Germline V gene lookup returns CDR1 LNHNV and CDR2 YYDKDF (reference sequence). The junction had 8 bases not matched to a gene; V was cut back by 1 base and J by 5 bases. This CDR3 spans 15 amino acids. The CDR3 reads CATSRGGGREDEQYF. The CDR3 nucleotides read TGTGCCACCAGCAGAGGAGGAGGCCGGGAGGACGAGCAGTACTTC.